These 24 T cell receptor beta chains came from one sample sequenced in a study of T cells expressing NK-cell markers. TCRdb reprocessed the 5' RACE reads and keeps a single row for each CDR3 protein, giving no DNA. The table for this sample gives about 440,000 distinct CDR3 sequences. Sequenced material: blood T cells: a sorted CD56 or NKG2C T cell subset, CD4+ or CD8+ T cells, or bulk PBMC T cells (not recorded which). The receptors derive from a woman between 18 and 69 years old in good health.

This sequence joins TRBV20-1 and TRBJ2-1; as DNA is missing, the TRBD1 call by TCRdb cannot be tested. Germline assignment: CDR1 DFQATT and CDR2 SNEGSKA (reference sequence). CDR3 length equals 12 residues. The CDR3 region is CSSSRGRDEQFF.

The chain couples TRBV18 to TRBJ2-1; TCRdb proposes TRBD1, but this gene call is untestable without DNA. This CDR3 region has 13 residues. Germline V gene lookup returns CDR1 KGHSH and CDR2 LQKENI. The CDR3 sequence: CASSLIQGDEQFF.

The V call is TRBV5-1, the J call TRBJ1-6. Per the germline V gene, CDR1 is SGHRS and CDR2 is YFSETQ. The CDR3 consists of 15 residues. The CDR3 spells CASSFREGSNSPLHF. Full variable domain (missing parts from reference TRBV5-1 and TRBJ1-6): KAGVTQTPRYLIKTRGQQVTLSCSPISGHRSVSWYQQTPGQGLQFLFEYFSETQRNKGNFPGRFSGRQFSNSRSEMNVSTLELGDSALYLCASSFREGSNSPLHFGNGTRLTVT.

V usage is TRBV5-1 and J usage is TRBJ2-1; TCRdb picks TRBD2, but there is no DNA to check that call. Germline loops: CDR1 SGHRS, CDR2 YFSETQ. The CDR3 loop spans 18 amino acids. The CDR3 reads CASRNRASGRENYNEQFF.

This chain joins TRBV19 and TRBJ2-1; the TCRdb call, TRBD1, lacks DNA for checking. Germline CDR1 LNHDA, CDR2 SQIVND (reference sequence). This CDR3 spans 15 amino acids. The CDR3 spells CASSIGLGQLNEQFF.

The CDR3 is CATSPGFGEAFF. The V gene is TRBV24-1, the J gene TRBJ1-1; the TCRdb D gene call, TRBD1, has no DNA to confirm it. The CDR3 consists of 12 residues. Germline V gene data show CDR1 as KGHDR and CDR2 as SFDVKD.

This chain links TRBV7-3 with TRBJ2-1; TCRdb's D call of TRBD2 is untestable without DNA. Per germline, CDR1 SGHTA and CDR2 FQGTGA. This CDR3 has 15 residues. The CDR3: CASSLGDGGGNEQFF.

The chain couples TRBV20-1 to TRBJ2-4; no DNA is available, so the TRBD2 call from TCRdb remains unchecked. The CDR3 contains 17 residues. Germline V gene data show CDR1 as DFQATT and CDR2 as SNEGSKA (reference sequence). The chain's CDR3 is CSARGVSGSLAKNIQYF.

The V and J genes are TRBV5-1 and TRBJ2-6. The V gene's germline CDR1 is SGHRS and CDR2 YFSETQ. The CDR3 extends over 13 amino acids. The CDR3: CASSLVGANVLTF. Full variable domain (rest looked up from reference TRBV5-1 and TRBJ2-6): KAGVTQTPRYLIKTRGQQVTLSCSPISGHRSVSWYQQTPGQGLQFLFEYFSETQRNKGNFPGRFSGRQFSNSRSEMNVSTLELGDSALYLCASSLVGANVLTFGAGSRLTVL.

The gene calls are TRBV25-1 and TRBJ2-3. Germline CDR1 and CDR2: MGHDK and SYGVNS. The CDR3 loop spans 12 amino acids. CDR3: CASSEWADTQYF.

The gene calls are TRBV28 and TRBJ2-7; the D call of TRBD1 rests on TCRdb alone, since no DNA is present to check it. The CDR3 runs 14 residues. Germline V CDR1 and CDR2: MDHEN, SYDVKM. This chain's CDR3 is CASSPTTGGNEQYF.

The chain combines TRBV7-9 with TRBJ2-1; the TCRdb D gene call, TRBD1, has no DNA to confirm it. This CDR3 is 15 amino acids long. From germline, CDR1 is SEHNR and CDR2 FQNEAQ (reference sequence). CDR3 amino acids: CASSSWTGHYNEQFF.

The chain joins TRBV5-1 to TRBJ2-5. CDR3 length equals 15 residues. Germline V lookup: CDR1 SGHRS, CDR2 YFSETQ. This CDR3 is CASSPVRASQETQYF.

The V call is TRBV3-1, the J call TRBJ1-6. Germline-derived CDR1 and CDR2 are LGHDT and YNNKEL (reference sequence). This CDR3 has 15 residues. The CDR3: CASSQGRPGISPLHF.

The chain carries TRBV19 and TRBJ2-1; the D gene TCRdb calls, TRBD2, cannot be checked with no DNA. CDR3 length: 17 residues. The germline gives CDR1 LNHDA, CDR2 SQIVND (reference sequence). The CDR3 sequence: CASSIKRAGSSYNEQFF.

This chain uses TRBV29-1 with TRBJ2-1; lacking DNA, the TRBD1 call made by TCRdb goes unchecked. The CDR3 is made up of 11 amino acids. Looked up from germline, CDR1 is SQVTM and CDR2 is ANQGSEA. The CDR3 protein is CSATGIHEQFF.

The rearrangement joins TRBV9 to TRBJ2-3; TCRdb calls TRBD2, which cannot be checked without DNA. Looked up from germline, CDR1 is SGDLS and CDR2 is YYNGEE. The CDR3 runs to 17 residues. The CDR3: CASSRGLELIGTDTQYF.

This chain uses TRBV9 with TRBJ2-1; checking the TCRdb D call of TRBD2 is not possible without DNA. The CDR3 covers 15 residues. Germline-derived CDR1 and CDR2 are SGDLS and YYNGEE. The CDR3: CASSDGRAVDNEQFF. Together with reference TRBV9 and TRBJ2-1, the CDR3 gives the full variable domain: DSGVTQTPKHLITATGQRVTLRCSPRSGDLSVYWYQQSLDQGLQFLIQYYNGEERAKGNILERFSAQQFPDLHSELNLSSLELGDSALYFCASSDGRAVDNEQFFGPGTRLTVL.

The genes are TRBV18 and TRBJ1-1; TCRdb reports TRBD1, a call that lacks DNA to check it against. In germline, CDR1 is KGHSH, CDR2 LQKENI. This CDR3 is built from 13 residues. CDR3: CASSPPRGAEAFF.

The V and J genes are TRBV20-1 and TRBJ1-3; absent DNA, TCRdb's TRBD1 call cannot be checked. Germline V gives CDR1 DFQATT, CDR2 SNEGSKA (reference sequence). The CDR3 runs 14 residues. CDR3 loop: CSARDRGPGNTIYF.

This sequence joins TRBV11-2 and TRBJ2-1; as DNA is missing, the TRBD2 call by TCRdb cannot be tested. There are 19 residues in the CDR3. CDR1 SGHAT and CDR2 FQNNGV come from the germline V gene. CDR3 residues: CASSLDLAGGRGSYNEQFF.

This sequence joins TRBV20-1 and TRBJ2-1. The CDR3 length is 15 residues. Germline V gene sequence: CDR1 DFQATT, CDR2 SNEGSKA (reference sequence). CDR3 amino acids: CSARDRQSSYNEQFF.

The chain recombines TRBV27 with TRBJ2-7; TCRdb outputs TRBD2, but without DNA this stays unchecked. Germline V lookup: CDR1 MNHEY, CDR2 SMNVEV (reference sequence). There are 18 residues in the CDR3. CDR3 in amino acids: CASSLLWTSGRYSYEQYF.

The chain is built from TRBV10-3 and TRBJ2-7. Germline V lookup: CDR1 ENHRY, CDR2 SYGVKD. The CDR3 spans 11 residues. The CDR3 is CAISSSYEQYF.